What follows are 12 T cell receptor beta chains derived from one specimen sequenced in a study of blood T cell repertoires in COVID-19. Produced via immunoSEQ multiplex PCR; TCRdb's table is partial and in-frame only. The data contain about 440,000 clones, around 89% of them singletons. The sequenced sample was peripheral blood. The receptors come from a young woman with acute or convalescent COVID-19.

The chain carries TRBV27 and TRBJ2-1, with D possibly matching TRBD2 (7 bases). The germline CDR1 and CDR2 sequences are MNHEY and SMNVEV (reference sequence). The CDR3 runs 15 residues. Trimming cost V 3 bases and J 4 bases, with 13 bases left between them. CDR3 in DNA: TGTGCCAGCAGTTTTGCGGGGGCGGGGTACAATGAGCAGTTCTTC. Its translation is CASSFAGAGYNEQFF.

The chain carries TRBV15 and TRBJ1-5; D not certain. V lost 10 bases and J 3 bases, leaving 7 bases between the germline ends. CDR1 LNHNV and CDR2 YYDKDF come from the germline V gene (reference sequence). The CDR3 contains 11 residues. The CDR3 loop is CANQNNQPQHF. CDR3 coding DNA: TGTGCCAACCAGAACAATCAGCCCCAGCATTTT. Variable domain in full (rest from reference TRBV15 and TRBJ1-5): DAMVIQNPRYQVTQFGKPVTLSCSQTLNHNVMYWYQQKSSQAPKLLFHYYDKDFNNEADTPDNFQSRRPNTSFCFLDIRSPGLGDTAMYLCANQNNQPQHFGDGTRLSIL.

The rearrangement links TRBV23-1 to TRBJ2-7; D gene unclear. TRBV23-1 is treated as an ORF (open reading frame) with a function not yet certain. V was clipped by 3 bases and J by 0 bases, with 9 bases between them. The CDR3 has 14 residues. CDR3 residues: CASSHRSFSYEQYF. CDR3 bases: TGCGCCAGCAGTCATAGGAGTTTCTCCTACGAGCAGTACTTC.

CDR3 loop: CASSLGPPYGYTF. The CDR3 nucleotides are TGTGCCAGCAGCTTAGGGCCGCCCTATGGCTACACCTTC. The chain recombines TRBV7-8 with TRBJ1-2; D is ambiguous. The V end was cut by 1 base, the J end by 4 bases, with 7 bases between. The germline V gene encodes CDR1 SGHVS and CDR2 FQNEAQ. CDR3 length equals 13 residues.

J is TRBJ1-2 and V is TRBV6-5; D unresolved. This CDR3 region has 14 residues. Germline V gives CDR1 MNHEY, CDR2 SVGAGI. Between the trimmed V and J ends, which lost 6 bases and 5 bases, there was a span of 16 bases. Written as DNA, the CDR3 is TGTGCCAGCAGCATGAGGTTCCCCGCTTATGGCTACACCTTC. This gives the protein CASSMRFPAYGYTF.

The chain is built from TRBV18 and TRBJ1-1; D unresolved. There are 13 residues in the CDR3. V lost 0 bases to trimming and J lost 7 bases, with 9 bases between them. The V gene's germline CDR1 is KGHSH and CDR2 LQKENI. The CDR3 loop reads CASSPPTQIEAFF. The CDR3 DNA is TGTGCCAGCTCACCACCGACACAAATTGAAGCTTTCTTT.

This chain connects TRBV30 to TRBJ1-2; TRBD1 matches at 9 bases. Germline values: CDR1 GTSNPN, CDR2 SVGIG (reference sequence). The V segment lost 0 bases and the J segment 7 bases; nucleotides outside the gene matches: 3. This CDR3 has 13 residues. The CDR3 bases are TGTGCCTGGAGTGTTGAGACAGGGGGTGGCTACACCTTC. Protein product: CAWSVETGGGYTF.

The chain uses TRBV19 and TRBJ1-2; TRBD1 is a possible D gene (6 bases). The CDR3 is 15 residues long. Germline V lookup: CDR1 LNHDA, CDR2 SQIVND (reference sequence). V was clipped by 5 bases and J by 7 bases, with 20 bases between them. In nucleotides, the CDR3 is TGTGCCAGTAGTTCAACAGGGTTCGGATTTGGTGGCTACACCTTC. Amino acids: CASSSTGFGFGGYTF.

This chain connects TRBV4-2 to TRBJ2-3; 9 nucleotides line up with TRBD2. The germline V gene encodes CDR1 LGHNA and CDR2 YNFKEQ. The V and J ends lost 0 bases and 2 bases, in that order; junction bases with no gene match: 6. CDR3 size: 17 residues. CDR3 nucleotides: TGTGCCAGCAGCCAAGATCCACTAGCGGGTTACACAGATACGCAGTATTTT. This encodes CASSQDPLAGYTDTQYF.

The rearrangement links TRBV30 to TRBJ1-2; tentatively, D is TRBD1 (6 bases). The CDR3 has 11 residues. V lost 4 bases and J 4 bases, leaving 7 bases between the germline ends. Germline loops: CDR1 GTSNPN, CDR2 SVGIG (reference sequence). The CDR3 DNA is TGTGCCTGGATACAGGGCTATGGCTACACCTTC. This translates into CAWIQGYGYTF.

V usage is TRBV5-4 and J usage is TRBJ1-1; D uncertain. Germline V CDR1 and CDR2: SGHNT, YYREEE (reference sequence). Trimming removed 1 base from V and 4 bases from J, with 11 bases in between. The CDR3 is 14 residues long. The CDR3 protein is CASSLFTGSTEAFF. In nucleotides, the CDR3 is TGTGCCAGCAGCTTGTTTACTGGGAGCACTGAAGCTTTCTTT. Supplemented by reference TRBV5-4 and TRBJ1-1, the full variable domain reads ETGVTQSPTHLIKTRGQQVTLRCSSQSGHNTVSWYQQALGQGPQFIFQYYREEENGRGNFPPRFSGLQFPNYSSELNVNALELDDSALYLCASSLFTGSTEAFFGQGTRLTVV.

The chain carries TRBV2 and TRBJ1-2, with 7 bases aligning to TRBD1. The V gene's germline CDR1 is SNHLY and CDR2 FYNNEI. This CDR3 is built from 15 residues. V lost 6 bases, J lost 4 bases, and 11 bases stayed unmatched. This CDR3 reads CASRPGGRSFYGYTF. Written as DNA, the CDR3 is TGTGCCAGCAGGCCAGGGGGACGGAGTTTCTATGGCTACACCTTC.